What follows is one T cell receptor (beta chain) and its context. Since a much larger clone is just one base distant, this may be a read error. The CDR3 is 14 residues long. Germline loops: CDR1 MNHNS, CDR2 SASEGT. Unique molecular identifiers were used in preparing the TCRbeta library. TCRdb fed the PCR reads into MiXCR, producing one record per CDR3 protein. The sample holds roughly 610,000 distinct CDR3 sequences, over 9.5% seen once. This sample is drawn from a study of T-cell reconstitution after alpha-beta-depleted transplantation in children. The TCR comes from a human donor who donated a stem cell graft to a child with acute myeloid leukemia. V gene TRBV6-1 combines with J gene TRBJ2-7; D gene unclear. This specimen was PBMCs from the stem cell graft donor, taken from the stem cell graft. In DNA form, the CDR3 reads TGTGCCAGCAGCGTATTCTTGACGTCCTACGAGCAGTGCTTC. Encoded protein: CASSVFLTSYEQCF.